A single sample is the source of the 26 T cell receptor beta chains below, sequenced in a study of shared clonotypes between healthy human individuals. The method was immunoSEQ multiplex PCR; TCRdb's version includes in-frame clones alone and lacks a portion of them. The sample consists of roughly 2.2 million clones, over 90% of them appearing once. Sample: naive CD4+ T cells from PBMCs. The subset denotes: CD45RA+ positively selected. All receptors derive from a man in his late teens or twenties in good health. Some clones in this sample may be carry-over from other donors' samples.

J is TRBJ2-1 and V is TRBV10-1; 11 nucleotides agree with TRBD2. The CDR3 spans 16 residues. Germline CDR1 is WNHNN and CDR2 is SYGVQD (reference sequence). The V gene end was trimmed by 0 bases and the J gene end by 5 bases; junction bases not matched to a gene: 3. The CDR3 DNA reads as TGCGCCAGCAGTGAGTCTTTACTAGCGGGAGACAATGAGCAGTTCTTC. As protein: CASSESLLAGDNEQFF.

As regards this clone: Other DNA sequences from this sample encode an identical CDR3 as well. The rearrangement links TRBV28 to TRBJ1-1, with D uncertain. The length of the CDR3 is 12 residues. CDR1 and CDR2 (germline): MDHEN, SYDVKM. V lost 3 bases and J lost 4, with 6 bases in between. The CDR3 DNA is TGTGCCAGCAGTTTTCGGGGCACTGAAGCTTTCTTT. Amino acids: CASSFRGTEAFF.

A single count supports this clone. This chain links TRBV18 with TRBJ1-2; D unclear. CDR3 length equals 13 residues. Germline CDR1 KGHSH, CDR2 LQKENI. V was pared by 2 bases and J by 6 bases, with 10 bases between. CDR3 nucleotide sequence: TGTGCCAGCTCACCAGCGCCAGCGAATGGCTACACCTTC. Protein sequence: CASSPAPANGYTF.

The chain combines TRBV6-6 with TRBJ2-7; no definite D call. Germline V gives CDR1 MNHNY, CDR2 SVGAGI (reference sequence). This CDR3 spans 12 amino acids. V was clipped by 6 bases and J by 0 bases, with 6 bases between them. The CDR3 protein is CASSPPSYEQYF. CDR3 nucleotides: TGTGCCAGCAGCCCACCCTCCTACGAGCAGTACTTC.

This clone was observed a single time. The chain couples TRBV4-1 to TRBJ2-5; D remains ambiguous. The germline gives CDR1 MGHRA, CDR2 YSYEKL. CDR3 length equals 14 residues. Trimming shortened V by 1 base and J by 5 bases, and 11 bases separated the two germline ends. CDR3 protein: CASSQVISLETQYF. DNA for the CDR3: TGCGCCAGCAGCCAAGTTATCAGCTTGGAGACCCAGTACTTC.

This chain links TRBV21-1 with TRBJ2-7. TRBV21-1 is annotated as a pseudogene. The CDR3 spans 12 residues. CDR3 sequence (DNA): TGTGCCAGCAGCAAAGGAAGGAAGGAGCAGTACTTC. This encodes CASSKGRKEQYF.

The chain recombines TRBV7-8 with TRBJ2-7, with TRBD1 identical over 7 bases. J gave up 6 bases and V 6 bases, and 5 bases lay outside the gene matches. In germline, CDR1 is SGHVS, CDR2 FQNEAQ. The CDR3 sequence is 12 residues long. This chain's CDR3 is CASSSTGLEQYF. CDR3 in DNA: TGTGCCAGCAGTTCGACAGGGCTCGAGCAGTACTTC.

The chain has TRBV29-1 and TRBJ1-3; D is undetermined. With 7 bases removed from V and 4 bases from J, the gap between germline ends came to 11 bases. The CDR3 is 12 residues long. Germline values: CDR1 SQVTM, CDR2 ANQGSEA. Here the CDR3 reads CSAAVNGNTIYF. In nucleotides, the CDR3 is TGCAGCGCTGCGGTTAACGGAAACACCATATATTTT.

A remark on this clone: Different DNA sequences within this sample yield the same CDR3. This chain uses TRBV5-1 with TRBJ1-1; 7 bases fit TRBD1. The CDR3 sequence is 14 residues long. Germline-derived CDR1 and CDR2 are SGHRS and YFSETQ. V shed 2 bases and J 4 bases; nucleotides not matched to a gene: 5. The CDR3 region has the DNA TGCGCCAGCAGCTTAGGGGGCGCGAGCACTGAAGCTTTCTTT. Its translation: CASSLGGASTEAFF.

The V call is TRBV4-2, the J call TRBJ2-3, with TRBD1 matching over 7 bases. CDR3 length: 16 amino acids. Germline loops: CDR1 LGHNA, CDR2 YNFKEQ. J gave up 0 bases and V 7 bases, and 10 bases lay outside the gene matches. Written as DNA, the CDR3 is TGTGCCAGCACCGGCTCGGGGACAGAGAGCACAGATACGCAGTATTTT. As protein: CASTGSGTESTDTQYF.

The V and J genes are TRBV27 and TRBJ2-5; D gene ambiguous. The CDR3 is made up of 13 amino acids. The V end was cut by 3 bases, the J end by 5 bases, with 10 bases between. Per the germline V gene, CDR1 is MNHEY and CDR2 is SMNVEV (reference sequence). As DNA, the CDR3 is TGTGCCAGCAGTTTCGCGAGGCGTGAGACCCAGTACTTC. Translated, it gives CASSFARRETQYF.

This chain uses TRBV2 with TRBJ1-4; D ambiguous. Germline assignment: CDR1 SNHLY and CDR2 FYNNEI. The CDR3 consists of 15 residues. The V gene lost 8 bases and the J gene lost 16 bases, with 29 bases spanning the gap. The CDR3 region has the DNA TGTGCCAGCTCAGATCTTCGGACCTTCCCTGCGGAGGCGTTTTTT. It translates to CASSDLRTFPAEAFF.

The gene calls are TRBV6-5 and TRBJ2-7; no definite D call. V was cut by 4 bases and J by 0 bases, with 10 bases left in between. CDR3 length: 14 amino acids. The V gene's germline CDR1 is MNHEY and CDR2 SVGAGI. The CDR3 nucleotides read TGTGCCAGCAGTTCCCCTACCCCCTCCTACGAGCAGTACTTC. Encoded protein: CASSSPTPSYEQYF.

The chain recombines TRBV7-8 with TRBJ2-3; D might be TRBD2 (6 bases). V was clipped by 4 bases and J by 2 bases, with 16 bases between them. The CDR3 sequence is 16 residues long. Germline values: CDR1 SGHVS, CDR2 FQNEAQ. CDR3 protein: CASSSPLGGVTDTQYF. The CDR3 region has the DNA TGTGCCAGCAGCTCCCCCCTCGGGGGAGTCACAGATACGCAGTATTTT.

This chain connects TRBV5-1 to TRBJ2-7; 8 bases are shared with TRBD1. Germline-derived CDR1 and CDR2 are SGHRS and YFSETQ. This CDR3 is built from 13 residues. Trimming removed 1 base from V and 6 bases from J; junction bases left unmatched: 3. The CDR3 coding sequence is TGCGCCAGCAGCTTGACAGGGGGTTTCGAGCAGTACTTC. It encodes CASSLTGGFEQYF.

The V call is TRBV4-1, the J call TRBJ2-5, with D possibly called TRBD1 or TRBD2 (5 bases each). The J call may be in error: the DNA end matches TRBJ2-7 better. The CDR3 spans 16 residues. CDR1 and CDR2 (germline): MGHRA, YSYEKL. CDR3 DNA: TGCGCCAGCAGCCCCGACGGGGCCCCCCCTAGGAGCGAGCAGTACTTC. This codes for CASSPDGAPPRSEQYF.

The CDR3 region is CATSRDRIGGASGNTIYF. The DNA of the CDR3 is TGTGCCACCAGCAGAGATCGTATAGGGGGTGCCTCTGGAAACACCATATATTTT. The V gene is TRBV15, the J gene TRBJ1-3, with a weak D call TRBD1 (6 bases). This CDR3 has 18 residues. Deletions cut 0 bases from V and 0 bases from J, with 15 bases between. CDR1 is LNHNV and CDR2 is YYDKDF in the germline V gene (reference sequence).

This clone has just a few counts. Other DNA sequences within the sample encode an identical CDR3. The chain uses TRBV9 and TRBJ2-2, with D uncertain. In germline, CDR1 is SGDLS, CDR2 YYNGEE. The V and J ends lost 0 bases and 0 bases respectively, with 3 bases between them. The CDR3 consists of 14 residues. The CDR3 DNA reads TGTGCCAGCAGCGTAGCAACGAACACCGGGGAGCTGTTTTTT. This encodes CASSVATNTGELFF.

This clone came up once. The chain is built from TRBV25-1 and TRBJ1-4, with TRBD1 identical over 8 bases. Trimming at V came to 4 bases and at J to 7 bases, leaving 5 bases not matched to a gene. The CDR3 loop spans 14 amino acids. Germline CDR1 MGHDK, CDR2 SYGVNS. DNA of the CDR3: TGTGCCAGCAGTGTATCCGGGACAGGTGAAAAACTGTTTTTT. It yields the protein CASSVSGTGEKLFF.

The gene calls are TRBV16 and TRBJ1-3; tentatively, D is TRBD1 (6 bases). Per germline, CDR1 KGHSY and CDR2 FQNENV. The CDR3 extends over 13 amino acids. Trimming removed 4 bases at V and 2 bases at J, with 6 bases between. The CDR3 loop is CASSRTAGNTIYF. CDR3 DNA sequence: TGTGCCAGCAGCCGGACAGCTGGAAACACCATATATTTT.

In this sample, this clone turned up many times. The chain recombines TRBV30 with TRBJ1-6; 7 bases are shared with TRBD1. The length of the CDR3 is 15 residues. CDR1 is GTSNPN and CDR2 is SVGIG in the germline V gene (reference sequence). The V and J ends lost 4 bases and 0 bases, in that order; junction bases with no gene match: 3. CDR3 region: CAWTQGSSYNSPLHF. The CDR3 bases are TGTGCCTGGACACAGGGGAGCTCCTATAATTCACCCCTCCACTTT.

V and J are TRBV6-5 and TRBJ1-6; 10 nucleotides align to TRBD1. CDR1 and CDR2 from the germline V gene are MNHEY and SVGAGI. Trimming took 6 bases from V and 9 from J; bases not matched to a gene: 8. This CDR3 is 15 amino acids long. The CDR3 reads CASRPPGQGTSPLHF. CDR3 nucleotide sequence: TGTGCCAGCAGACCCCCGGGACAGGGGACTTCACCCCTCCACTTT.

This chain uses TRBV14 with TRBJ1-2; weak D call: TRBD1 (6 bases). Germline V gene data show CDR1 as SGHDN and CDR2 as FVKESK. V lost 4 bases, J lost 12 bases, and 18 bases lay in between. The CDR3 is 13 amino acids. The CDR3 bases are TGTGCCAGCAGCCGGACAGATCCCAGACCGAACACCTTC. It is translated as CASSRTDPRPNTF.

The genes are TRBV7-9 and TRBJ1-5; a possible D gene is TRBD1 (6 bases). CDR3 length: 15 amino acids. Germline values: CDR1 SEHNR, CDR2 FQNEAQ (reference sequence). V lost 5 bases and J 1 base, leaving 12 bases between the germline ends. This CDR3 is CASSPGTFSNQPQHF. In DNA form, the CDR3 reads TGTGCCAGCAGCCCCGGGACATTCAGCAATCAGCCCCAGCATTTT.

The genes are TRBV6-1 and TRBJ1-2; 10 nucleotides align to TRBD1. Germline V gene data show CDR1 as MNHNS and CDR2 as SASEGT. Losses at the gene ends were 0 bases for V and 8 bases for J; bases not matched to a gene: 6. The CDR3 has 15 amino acids. The CDR3: CASSEAGQGSWGYTF. The CDR3 DNA sequence: TGTGCCAGCAGTGAAGCGGGACAGGGGTCATGGGGCTACACCTTC.

V is TRBV28 and J is TRBJ1-1; perhaps TRBD1 as D (5 bases). The V end lost 3 bases, the J end lost 7 bases, and 15 bases lay between the germline ends. The germline gives CDR1 MDHEN, CDR2 SYDVKM. The CDR3 is 14 amino acids. The CDR3 region is CASSFGAGGGEAFF. The CDR3 DNA sequence: TGTGCCAGCAGTTTCGGGGCAGGAGGAGGTGAAGCTTTCTTT. The whole variable domain, remainder taken from reference TRBV28 and TRBJ1-1, is DVKVTQSSRYLVKRTGEKVFLECVQDMDHENMFWYRQDPGLGLRLIYFSYDVKMKEKGDIPEGYSVSREKKERFSLILESASTNQTSMYLCASSFGAGGGEAFFGQGTRLTVV.